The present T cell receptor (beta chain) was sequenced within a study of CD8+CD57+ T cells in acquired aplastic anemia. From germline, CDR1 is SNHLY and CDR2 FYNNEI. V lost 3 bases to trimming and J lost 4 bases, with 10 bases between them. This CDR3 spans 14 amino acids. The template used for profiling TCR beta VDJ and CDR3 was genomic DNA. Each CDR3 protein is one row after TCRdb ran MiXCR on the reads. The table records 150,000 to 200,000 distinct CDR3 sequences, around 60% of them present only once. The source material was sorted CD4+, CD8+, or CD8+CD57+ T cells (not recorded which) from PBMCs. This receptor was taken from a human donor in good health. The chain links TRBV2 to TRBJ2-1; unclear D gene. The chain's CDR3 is CASSEDVGYNEQFF. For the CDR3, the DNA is TGTGCCAGCAGTGAGGACGTCGGATACAATGAGCAGTTCTTC.